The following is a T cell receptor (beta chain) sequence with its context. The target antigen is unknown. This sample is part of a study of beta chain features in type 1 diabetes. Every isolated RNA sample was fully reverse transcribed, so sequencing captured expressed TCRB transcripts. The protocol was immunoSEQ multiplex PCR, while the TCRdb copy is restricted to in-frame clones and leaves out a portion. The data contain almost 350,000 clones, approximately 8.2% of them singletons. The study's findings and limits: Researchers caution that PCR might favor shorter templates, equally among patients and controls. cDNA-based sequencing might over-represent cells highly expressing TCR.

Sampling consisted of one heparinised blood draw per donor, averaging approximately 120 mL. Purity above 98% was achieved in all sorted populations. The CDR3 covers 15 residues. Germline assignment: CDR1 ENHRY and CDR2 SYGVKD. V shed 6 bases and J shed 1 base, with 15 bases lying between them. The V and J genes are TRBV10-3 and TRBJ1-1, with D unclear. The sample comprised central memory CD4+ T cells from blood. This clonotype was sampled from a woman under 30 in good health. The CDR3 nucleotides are TGTGCCATCAGGACCCAACTGGCGGCGAACACTGAAGCTTTCTTT. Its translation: CAIRTQLAANTEAFF.